These 7 T cell receptor beta chains were all obtained from the same sample, sequenced in a study of cytomegalovirus exposure and HLA in healthy donors. With 60 Vbeta and 13 Jbeta primers, the PCR was carried out. The protocol was immunoSEQ multiplex PCR, while the TCRdb copy is restricted to in-frame clones and leaves out a portion. The table shows about 120,000 clones, with over 60% occurring only once. Sequenced material: PBMCs. The origin of the receptors is a woman in her thirties or forties in good health and CMV-seropositive.

V usage is TRBV28 and J usage is TRBJ1-5; D is undetermined. CDR3 length: 15 amino acids. Germline V gives CDR1 MDHEN, CDR2 SYDVKM. Trimming cost V 4 bases and J 4 bases, with 14 bases left between them. In DNA, the CDR3 is TGTGCCAGCAGTTCCCCCCCATTACAGAATCAGCCCCAGCATTTT. This encodes CASSSPPLQNQPQHF.

This chain joins TRBV19 and TRBJ2-3, with TRBD2 as a possible D gene (5 bases). The CDR3 is 14 residues long. The germline CDR1 and CDR2 sequences are LNHDA and SQIVND (reference sequence). The V gene lost 4 bases and the J gene lost 4 bases, with 12 bases spanning the gap. This chain's CDR3 is CASSNRERADTQYF. Written as DNA, the CDR3 is TGTGCCAGTAGTAACCGGGAAAGGGCAGATACGCAGTATTTT.

This chain joins TRBV5-1 and TRBJ2-3, with D possibly being TRBD2 (7 bases). Germline CDR1 is SGHRS and CDR2 is YFSETQ. V dropped 2 bases and J dropped 6 bases, with 16 bases sitting between them. CDR3 length: 15 amino acids. Here the CDR3 reads CASSFFRGGGDTQYF. Written as DNA, the CDR3 is TGCGCCAGCAGCTTTTTTAGGGGGGGCGGTGATACGCAGTATTTT.

This sequence joins TRBV5-4 and TRBJ2-1; the match to TRBD1 covers 7 bases. The CDR3 has 19 residues. Germline V gene sequence: CDR1 SGHNT, CDR2 YYREEE (reference sequence). V lost 3 bases to trimming and J lost 0 bases; unmatched junction nucleotides: 15. The CDR3 reads CASSSGPGTADPSYNEQFF. In DNA, the CDR3 is TGTGCCAGCAGCTCCGGCCCCGGGACAGCGGATCCCTCCTACAATGAGCAGTTCTTC.

The chain is built from TRBV7-2 and TRBJ1-4; D is possibly TRBD1 (6 bases). CDR1 SGHTA and CDR2 FQGNSA come from the germline V gene. With 6 bases removed from V and 4 bases from J, the gap between germline ends came to 15 bases. The CDR3 extends over 15 amino acids. The CDR3 DNA sequence: TGTGCCAGCAGTCCGTGGGCAGGGGTTAATGAAAAACTGTTTTTT. Protein sequence: CASSPWAGVNEKLFF.

This clone has just a few counts. The V gene is TRBV6-1, the J gene TRBJ2-3, with 10 positions matching TRBD2. Germline V lookup: CDR1 MNHNS, CDR2 SASEGT. J lost 2 bases, V lost 4 bases, and 12 bases had no gene match. CDR3 length equals 18 residues. The CDR3 spells CASSAGWGSGGITDTQYF. The DNA of the CDR3 is TGTGCCAGCAGTGCGGGGTGGGGTAGCGGGGGGATCACAGATACGCAGTATTTT.

In its sample, this clone was seen a few times. The chain has TRBV9 and TRBJ2-3; D is undetermined. Deletions cut 0 bases from V and 6 bases from J, with 14 bases between. The germline V gene encodes CDR1 SGDLS and CDR2 YYNGEE. The CDR3 spans 15 residues. Written as DNA, the CDR3 is TGTGCCAGCAGCGTAGGCCAGGCCGGATGGGATACGCAGTATTTT. Its protein is CASSVGQAGWDTQYF.